These 11 T cell receptor beta chains share one sample of origin, sequenced in a study of blood T cell repertoires in COVID-19. Generated by immunoSEQ multiplex PCR, the TCRdb table keeps only in-frame clones and is missing some. The sample has 300,000 to 450,000 clones, 70% to 90% seen once. The source material was PBMCs or T cells enriched from blood (not recorded which). These receptors originate from a man in his thirties or forties who had recovered from COVID-19.

The rearrangement links TRBV9 to TRBJ2-1, with TRBD1 as a possible D gene (5 bases). Germline CDR1 and CDR2: SGDLS and YYNGEE. The CDR3 covers 12 residues. Trimming left V 3 bases short and J 7 bases short, with 8 bases between. CDR3 residues: CASSARGNEQFF. The DNA for the CDR3 is TGTGCCAGCAGCGCTAGGGGTAATGAGCAGTTCTTC.

The chain joins TRBV6-5 to TRBJ1-6; D is undetermined. This CDR3 contains 15 residues. Germline CDR1 is MNHEY and CDR2 is SVGAGI. The germline V and J ends were trimmed by 7 bases and 6 bases, with 16 bases remaining between them. The CDR3 DNA reads TGTGCCAGCACCCCTGAGGTGACTGTTAATTCACCCCTCCACTTT. It specifies CASTPEVTVNSPLHF.

The V gene is TRBV29-1, the J gene TRBJ2-7, with 8 bases identical to TRBD1. The V and J ends lost 7 bases and 2 bases, in that order; junction bases with no gene match: 4. CDR1 is SQVTM, CDR2 ANQGSEA, per germline. The length of the CDR3 is 12 residues. This CDR3 is CSGTGRAYEQYF. CDR3 coding DNA: TGCAGCGGGACAGGGAGAGCCTACGAGCAGTACTTC.

The DNA of the CDR3 is TGTGCTAGTGGAGCAGGGGGAAAGTATTACGAGCAGTACTTC. This translates into CASGAGGKYYEQYF. The chain combines TRBV12-5 with TRBJ2-7, with 7 bases fitting TRBD1. After removal of 6 bases from V and 4 bases from J, the junction contained 9 bases not matched to a gene. The length of the CDR3 is 14 residues. Germline CDR1 LGHNT, CDR2 FRNRAP.

This chain connects TRBV27 to TRBJ2-3; D gene unclear. Trimming pared 6 bases from V and 6 bases from J, leaving 10 bases between. CDR1 MNHEY and CDR2 SMNVEV come from the germline V gene (reference sequence). The CDR3 consists of 12 residues. The CDR3 loop reads CASSPSSDTQYF. The CDR3 DNA is TGTGCCAGCAGCCCCAGTAGCGATACGCAGTATTTT.

The CDR3 nucleotides read TGCGCCAGCAGCTTGGCCTCTGGGGGACAGAGCCGACTATTATATTTT. It encodes CASSLASGGQSRLLYF. The genes are TRBV5-1 and TRBJ1-3; TRBD1 matches at 7 bases. The germline CDR1 and CDR2 sequences are SGHRS and YFSETQ. V lost 0 bases and J lost 14; bases outside the gene matches: 17. This CDR3 has 16 residues.

The chain carries TRBV3-1 (or the pseudogene TRBV3-2) and TRBJ2-7; 7 nucleotides line up with TRBD1. CDR1 and CDR2 (germline): LGHDT, YNNKEL (reference sequence). The CDR3 has 15 amino acids. Trimming cost V 2 bases and J 1 base; bases outside gene matches: 5. In nucleotides, the CDR3 is TGTGCCAGCAGCCAATACCCGGGACAGTCCTACGAGCAGTACTTC. It specifies CASSQYPGQSYEQYF.

The chain carries TRBV7-2 and TRBJ2-3, with 7 nucleotides matching TRBD2. Germline CDR1 and CDR2: SGHTA and FQGNSA. Trimming cost V 5 bases and J 0 bases; bases outside gene matches: 5. The CDR3 has 15 residues. CDR3 sequence reads: CASSGRLASTDTQYF. The CDR3 region has the DNA TGTGCCAGCAGCGGCCGACTAGCCAGCACAGATACGCAGTATTTT.

The rearrangement uses TRBV6-4 and TRBJ2-2; 8 nucleotides agree with TRBD1. The CDR3 runs 15 residues. Germline V lookup: CDR1 MRHNA, CDR2 SNTAGT. With 4 bases clipped from V and 2 bases from J, the junction kept 3 bases outside the gene matches. The CDR3 sequence: CASSVTGANTGELFF. DNA of the CDR3: TGTGCCAGCAGTGTGACAGGGGCCAACACCGGGGAGCTGTTTTTT.

The chain's CDR3 is CASSSSSGAYGYTF. For the CDR3, the DNA is TGTGCCAGCAGCTCTTCTTCAGGGGCCTATGGCTACACCTTC. The rearrangement joins TRBV7-8 to TRBJ1-2; the D gene is possibly TRBD1 (6 bases). This CDR3 has 14 amino acids. The germline gives CDR1 SGHVS, CDR2 FQNEAQ. The V gene lost 4 bases and the J gene lost 4 bases, with 13 bases spanning the gap. Complete variable domain (other parts from reference TRBV7-8 and TRBJ1-2): GAGVSQSPRYKVAKRGQDVALRCDPISGHVSLFWYQQALGQGPEFLTYFQNEAQLDKSGLPSDRFFAERPEGSVSTLKIQRTQQEDSAVYLCASSSSSGAYGYTFGSGTRLTVV.

The CDR3 DNA follows: TGTGCCAGCAGCTTTGGCGGACTAGCGGGGGGCCCTAGCACAGATACGCAGTATTTT. Its protein is CASSFGGLAGGPSTDTQYF. This chain links TRBV5-4 with TRBJ2-3; 14 nucleotides agree with TRBD2. The CDR3 sequence is 19 residues long. V lost 2 bases and J lost 0; bases outside the gene matches: 8. Germline V lookup: CDR1 SGHNT, CDR2 YYREEE (reference sequence).